These 10 T cell receptor beta chains were sequenced from one sample in a study of response to subunit inactivated influenza vaccine (dated by TCRdb to the late 2010s). This specimen's time point label, interpreted: more than 40 days after influenza vaccine administration. The method behind the library was RT-PCR. These reads were obtained on an Illumina HiSeq 2500. Clones were called with MiXCR by TCRdb after fastp trimmed the public reads at Q25, and only in-frame beta chains were retained. Records with the same CDR3 protein are collapsed into one entry carrying the most frequent genes and DNA. This sample holds some 480,000 distinct CDR3 sequences; 10% to 11% were observed only once. The top ten constitute about 12% of the sample. Sequences were derived from PBMCs from blood, sampled more than 35 days after vaccination. These receptors all stem from a man in his forties or fifties who received an inactivated influenza vaccine. Donor details come from another sample of the same person, matched by shared clones.

This clonotype came up a few times. V and J are TRBV18 and TRBJ2-1, with 7 bases fitting TRBD2. From germline, CDR1 is KGHSH and CDR2 LQKENI. J was trimmed by 6 bases and V by 2 bases; bases with no gene match: 4. There are 14 residues in the CDR3. The CDR3 region has the DNA TGTGCCAGCTCACCAACCGCGGGGGTCAATGAGCAGTTCTTC. Residues: CASSPTAGVNEQFF.

This clonotype was seen ten or more times. The chain combines TRBV6-5 with TRBJ1-1; D gene ambiguous. The CDR3 consists of 11 residues. Germline V gives CDR1 MNHEY, CDR2 SVGAGI. Trimming removed 6 bases at V and 2 bases at J, with 4 bases between. The chain's CDR3 is CASRSNTEAFF. The CDR3 DNA follows: TGTGCCAGCAGATCTAACACTGAAGCTTTCTTT.

This clonotype was counted only a few times. This chain joins TRBV12-3 or TRBV12-4 and TRBJ2-7; the match to TRBD1 covers 10 bases. The CDR3 spans 16 residues. V dropped 5 bases and J dropped 4; count of bases not matched to a gene: 11. The CDR3 is CASSRRGDRGSYEQYF. The CDR3, as DNA: TGTGCCAGCAGTCGCCGGGGGGACAGGGGAAGTTACGAGCAGTACTTC.

This clonotype was detected many times. The V gene is TRBV10-3, the J gene TRBJ2-3; 9 bases are shared with TRBD2. The CDR3 extends over 14 amino acids. Per germline, CDR1 ENHRY and CDR2 SYGVKD. V lost 10 bases to trimming and J lost 3 bases; unmatched junction nucleotides: 8. The CDR3 coding sequence is TGTGCCACTACAGCGGGGGGAGGGACAGATACGCAGTATTTT. It yields the protein CATTAGGGTDTQYF.

This clonotype was seen many times. The CDR3 region is CASSIPPGGYTF. The CDR3 DNA sequence: TGTGCCAGCAGTATCCCACCGGGGGGCTACACCTTC. This rearrangement joins TRBV28 to TRBJ1-2; D call uncertain. Trimming took off 5 bases at V and 8 bases at J, with 12 bases between the two ends. Germline lookup yields CDR1 MDHEN and CDR2 SYDVKM. The CDR3 spans 12 residues.

There are many counts of this clonotype. This chain uses TRBV7-9 with TRBJ1-1, with D possibly matching TRBD1 (5 bases). Germline V CDR1 and CDR2: SEHNR, FQNEAQ (reference sequence). With 4 bases removed from V and 7 bases from J, the gap between germline ends came to 13 bases. The CDR3 consists of 13 residues. The CDR3 sequence: CASSWGGRNEAFF. The CDR3 DNA sequence: TGTGCCAGCAGCTGGGGGGGGAGGAATGAAGCTTTCTTT.

The chain has TRBV20-1 and TRBJ2-7, with D possibly being TRBD2 (5 bases). The germline V gene has CDR1 DFQATT and CDR2 SNEGSKA (reference sequence). The V end was cut by 0 bases, the J end by 5 bases, with 8 bases between. The CDR3 length is 12 residues. CDR3 DNA: TGCAGTGCTAGAGATTGGGGAGACGAGCAGTACTTC. This gives the protein CSARDWGDEQYF.

There are a few counts of this clonotype. The CDR3 protein is CASSRLSTSGFTYEQYF. As DNA, the CDR3 is TGTGCCAGCAGTCGCCTTTCGACTAGCGGGTTTACCTACGAGCAGTACTTC. The V and J genes are TRBV6-1 and TRBJ2-7; 10 nucleotides match TRBD2. Trimming at V came to 5 bases and at J to 2 bases, leaving 12 bases not matched to a gene. The CDR3 extends over 17 amino acids. Germline CDR1 and CDR2: MNHNS and SASEGT.

This clonotype was recorded a few times. This chain connects TRBV20-1 to TRBJ2-3; 10 bases line up with TRBD2. V trimming: 3 bases; J trimming: 3 bases; junction bases outside the gene matches: 6. This CDR3 contains 15 residues. Germline V gene data show CDR1 as DFQATT and CDR2 as SNEGSKA (reference sequence). The CDR3 reads CSASRLAGRTDTQYF. The CDR3 DNA is TGCAGTGCTAGCCGACTAGCGGGTAGGACAGATACGCAGTATTTT.

This clonotype was observed a few times. This chain joins TRBV12-3 or TRBV12-4 and TRBJ2-7; TRBD1 agrees at 9 bases. The CDR3 totals 13 residues. Losses at the gene ends were 5 bases for V and 6 bases for J; bases not matched to a gene: 5. The CDR3 coding sequence is TGTGCCAGCAGTCTTACAGGGGGCGTCGAGCAGTACTTC. It codes for CASSLTGGVEQYF.